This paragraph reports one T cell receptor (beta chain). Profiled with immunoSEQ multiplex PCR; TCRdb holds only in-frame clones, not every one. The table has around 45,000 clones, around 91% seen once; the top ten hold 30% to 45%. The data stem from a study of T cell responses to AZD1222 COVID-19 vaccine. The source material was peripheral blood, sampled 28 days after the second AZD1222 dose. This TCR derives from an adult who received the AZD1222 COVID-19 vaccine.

CDR3 in DNA: TGTGCCAGCAGCGGGACTAGCGGGGCCACGCGCCGCGGGGAGCTGTTTTTT. Its protein is CASSGTSGATRRGELFF. V gene TRBV2 combines with J gene TRBJ2-2, with 13 bases identical to TRBD2. Germline V CDR1 and CDR2: SNHLY, FYNNEI. CDR3 length equals 17 residues. Trimming removed 6 bases from V and 7 bases from J; junction bases left unmatched: 11.